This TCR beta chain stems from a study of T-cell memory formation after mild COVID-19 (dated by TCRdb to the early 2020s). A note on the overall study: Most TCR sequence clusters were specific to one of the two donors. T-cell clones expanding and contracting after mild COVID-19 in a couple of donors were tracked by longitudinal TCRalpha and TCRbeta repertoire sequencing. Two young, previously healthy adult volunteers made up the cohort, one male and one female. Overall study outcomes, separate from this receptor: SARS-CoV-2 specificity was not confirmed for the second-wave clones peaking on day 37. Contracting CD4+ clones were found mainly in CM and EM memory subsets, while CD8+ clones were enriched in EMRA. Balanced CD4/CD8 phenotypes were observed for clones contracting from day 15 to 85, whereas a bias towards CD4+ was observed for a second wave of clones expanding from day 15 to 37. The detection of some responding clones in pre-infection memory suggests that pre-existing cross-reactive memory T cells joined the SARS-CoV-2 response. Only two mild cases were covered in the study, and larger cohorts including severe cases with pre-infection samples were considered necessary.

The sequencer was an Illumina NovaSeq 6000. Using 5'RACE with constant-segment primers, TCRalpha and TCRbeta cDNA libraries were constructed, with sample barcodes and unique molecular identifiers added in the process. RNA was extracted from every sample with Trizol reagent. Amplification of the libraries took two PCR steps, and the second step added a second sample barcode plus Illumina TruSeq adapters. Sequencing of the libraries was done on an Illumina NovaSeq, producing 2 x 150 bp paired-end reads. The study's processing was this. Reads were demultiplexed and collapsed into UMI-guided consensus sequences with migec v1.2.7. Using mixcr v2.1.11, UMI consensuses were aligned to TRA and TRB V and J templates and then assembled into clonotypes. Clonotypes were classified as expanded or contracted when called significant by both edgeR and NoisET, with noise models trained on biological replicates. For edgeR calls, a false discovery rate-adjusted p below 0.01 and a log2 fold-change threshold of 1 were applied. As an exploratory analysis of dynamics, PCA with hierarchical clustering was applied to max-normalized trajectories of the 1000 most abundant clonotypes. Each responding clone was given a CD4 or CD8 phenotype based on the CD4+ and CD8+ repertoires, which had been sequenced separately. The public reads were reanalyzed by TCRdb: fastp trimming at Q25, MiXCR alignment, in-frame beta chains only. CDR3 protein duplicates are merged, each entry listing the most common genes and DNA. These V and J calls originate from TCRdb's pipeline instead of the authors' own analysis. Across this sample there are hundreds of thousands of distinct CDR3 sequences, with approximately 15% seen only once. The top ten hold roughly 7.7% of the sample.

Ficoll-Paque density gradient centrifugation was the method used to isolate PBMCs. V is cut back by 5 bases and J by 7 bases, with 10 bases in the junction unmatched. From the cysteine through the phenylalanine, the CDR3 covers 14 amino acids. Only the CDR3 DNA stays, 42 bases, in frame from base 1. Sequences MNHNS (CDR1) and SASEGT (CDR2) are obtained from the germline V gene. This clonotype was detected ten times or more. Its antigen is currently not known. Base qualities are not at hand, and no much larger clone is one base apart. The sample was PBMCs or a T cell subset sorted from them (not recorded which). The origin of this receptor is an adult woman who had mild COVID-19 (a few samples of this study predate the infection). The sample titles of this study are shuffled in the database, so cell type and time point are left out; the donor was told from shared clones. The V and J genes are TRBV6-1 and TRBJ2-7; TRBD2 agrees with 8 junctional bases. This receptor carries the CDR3 CASSTNPGGFEQYF. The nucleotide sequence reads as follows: TGTGCCAGCAGTACCAATCCGGGAGGGTTTGAGCAGTACTTC.